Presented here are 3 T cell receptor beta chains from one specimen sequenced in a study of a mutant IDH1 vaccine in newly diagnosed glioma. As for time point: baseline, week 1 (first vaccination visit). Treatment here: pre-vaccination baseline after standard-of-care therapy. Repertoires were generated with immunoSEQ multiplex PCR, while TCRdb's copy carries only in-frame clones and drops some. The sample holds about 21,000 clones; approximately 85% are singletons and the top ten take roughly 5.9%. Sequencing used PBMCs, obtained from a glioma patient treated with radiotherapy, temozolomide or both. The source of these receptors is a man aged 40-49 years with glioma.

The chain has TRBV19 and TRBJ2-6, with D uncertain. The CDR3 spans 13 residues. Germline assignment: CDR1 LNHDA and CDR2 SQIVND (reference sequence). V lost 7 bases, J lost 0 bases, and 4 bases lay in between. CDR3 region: CASTFSGANVLTF. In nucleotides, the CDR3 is TGTGCCAGTACCTTCTCTGGGGCCAACGTCCTGACTTTC.

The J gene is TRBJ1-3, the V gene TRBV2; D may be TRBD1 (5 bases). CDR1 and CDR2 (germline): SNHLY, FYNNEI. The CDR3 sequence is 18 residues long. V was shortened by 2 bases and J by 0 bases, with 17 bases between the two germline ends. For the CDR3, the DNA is TGTGCCAGCAGTGAATCCCCTTCCGCAGGGAGCTCTGGAAACACCATATATTTT. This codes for CASSESPSAGSSGNTIYF.

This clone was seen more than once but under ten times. The CDR3 here is CASSEETGSSYEQYF. CDR3 in DNA: TGTGCCAGCAGTGAAGAAACGGGAAGCTCCTACGAGCAGTACTTC. The V gene is TRBV6-1, the J gene TRBJ2-7; tentatively, D is TRBD2 (5 bases). V was shortened by 1 base and J by 0 bases, with 10 bases between the two germline ends. Germline assignment: CDR1 MNHNS and CDR2 SASEGT. The CDR3 is 15 residues long.